This paragraph covers one T cell receptor beta chain sequence. This entry comes from a study of blood T cell repertoires in COVID-19. As for the study in general: Donors in the United States, Italy and Spain gave samples during acute or convalescent COVID-19. In each case, the material was cDNA or gDNA derived from T cells, B-cell-depleted T cells, or PBMCs.

CDR1 and CDR2 (germline): LGHDT, YNNKEL (reference sequence). Trimming left V 4 bases short and J 0 bases short, with 9 bases between. This CDR3 is built from 14 residues. Authors' methods: Amplification from reference gene primers served as the basis for estimated nucleated cell counts. Measured with immunoSEQ multiplex PCR; TCRdb has only the in-frame clones, and not every one. D and trimming come from the DNA, and the V and J calls and clone size come from that table. Of more than 95,000 clones listed, 87% were seen once; the top ten hold roughly 15%. Sequenced: peripheral blood. This chain connects TRBV3-1 (or the pseudogene TRBV3-2) to TRBJ1-1; no reliable D call. The sequence derives from a man aged 45 to 65 with acute or convalescent COVID-19. Here the CDR3 reads CASSPLGLNTEAFF. The CDR3 DNA reads as TGTGCCAGCAGCCCCCTTGGGCTGAACACTGAAGCTTTCTTT.